The rows below give T cell receptor beta chains drawn from one sample of a study of shared clonotypes between healthy human individuals. Sequencing used immunoSEQ multiplex PCR; TCRdb keeps in-frame clones, though not all of them. The profile shows more than 1.2 million clones, just under 99% of them singletons. The sequencing input was naive CD4+ T cells sorted from blood. Receptor source: a man aged 25-45 years in good health. CDR3s include the opening cysteine and the closing phenylalanine or tryptophan. D genes are given only for firm matches. Clone sizes are given selectively: once, few, many, or a class where the clone is expanded.

d_gene | j_gene | v_gene | abundance | CDR3nt | CDR3aa
. | TRBJ1-2 | TRBV28 | . | TGTGCCAGCAGTTTAATTGATTATGGCTACACCTTC | CASSLIDYGYTF
. | TRBJ2-1 | TRBV12-5 | . | TGTGCTAGTGGTTTGGAAGCAATGAGCTCCTACAATGAGCAGTTCTTC | CASGLEAMSSYNEQFF
. | TRBJ2-5 | TRBV2 | . | TGTGCCAGCAGTGAGGGCGGGGCCAGGGAGACCCAGTACTTC | CASSEGGARETQYF
TRBD2 | TRBJ2-1 | TRBV9 | . | TGTGCCAGCAGCGTAGGTAATAGCGGGAGTGGTGAGCAGTTCTTC | CASSVGNSGSGEQFF
. | TRBJ2-7 | TRBV10-3 | . | TGTGCCATCAGTGTCTCGGGATTTCCCTACGAGCAGTACTTC | CAISVSGFPYEQYF
TRBD2 | TRBJ2-7 | TRBV5-1 | . | TGCGCCAGCAGAGGGACTAGCGGCTACGAGCAGTACTTC | CASRGTSGYEQYF
. | TRBJ2-5 | TRBV11-3 | . | TGTGCCAGCAGCTTAGGGCCTACAAGCTTAGAGACCCAGTACTTC | CASSLGPTSLETQYF
. | TRBJ1-1 | TRBV5-6 | . | TGTGCCAGCAGCTTGGATCGGGGCTACTCCTTCAACACTGAAGCTTTCTTT | CASSLDRGYSFNTEAFF
TRBD1 | TRBJ2-1 | TRBV7-9 | . | TGTGCCAGCAGTAGAGTCGGGACAGGGGGCGCCTACAATGAGCAGTTCTTC | CASSRVGTGGAYNEQFF
TRBD2 | TRBJ2-7 | TRBV5-1 | once | TGCGCCAGCAGCAAGGGACACCCGACTAGCGGCTATCACTACGAGCAGTACTTC | CASSKGHPTSGYHYEQYF